Listed here are 27 T cell receptor beta chains from one sample, sequenced in a study of OX40 agonist ivuxolimab in advanced cancers. TCRdb's table, derived via immunoSEQ multiplex PCR, lists solely in-frame clones and lacks some. The sample gives about 14,000 clones, 82% of which show up once; around two fifths is in the top ten. Sequencing was performed on CD4+ or CD8+ T cells sorted from blood, taken in a trial of the OX40 agonist ivuxolimab. These receptors were collected from an adult with an advanced solid tumor such as melanoma, head and neck, liver or kidney cancer.

The V and J genes are TRBV15 and TRBJ2-1; 8 bases align to TRBD1. J was trimmed by 2 bases and V by 5 bases; bases with no gene match: 5. The CDR3 is made up of 15 amino acids. Germline CDR1 and CDR2: LNHNV and YYDKDF (reference sequence). CDR3 in DNA: TGTGCCACCAGCGAGGACAGGGAGCCCTACAATGAGCAGTTCTTC. Its translation is CATSEDREPYNEQFF.

V usage is TRBV10-1 and J usage is TRBJ2-7; 7 bases line up with TRBD1. CDR1 is WNHNN, CDR2 SYGVQD, per germline (reference sequence). This CDR3 comprises 13 residues. V shed 5 bases, J shed 3 bases, and the junction held 4 bases outside the gene matches. The CDR3, as DNA: TGCGCCAGCAGTCCGGGACAGAGCTACGAGCAGTACTTC. It is translated as CASSPGQSYEQYF.

The chain carries TRBV28 and TRBJ2-2, with TRBD2 matching 8 bases. The germline CDR1 and CDR2 sequences are MDHEN and SYDVKM. The CDR3 is made up of 14 amino acids. V dropped 10 bases and J dropped 9; count of bases not matched to a gene: 13. The DNA for the CDR3 is TGTGCCACTAAAGCGGGGGATTTGTTCTGGGAGCTGTTTTTT. It is translated as CATKAGDLFWELFF.

In this sample, this clone turned up a few times. V usage is TRBV5-4 and J usage is TRBJ1-2; perhaps TRBD1 as D (6 bases). This CDR3 is built from 12 residues. V was shortened by 6 bases and J by 3 bases, with 9 bases between the two germline ends. Looked up from germline, CDR1 is SGHNT and CDR2 is YYREEE (reference sequence). CDR3 nucleotide sequence: TGTGCCAGCACAGCAGGGGACTATGGCTACACCTTC. It yields the protein CASTAGDYGYTF. The full variable domain, its missing parts supplied by reference TRBV5-4 and TRBJ1-2, is ETGVTQSPTHLIKTRGQQVTLRCSSQSGHNTVSWYQQALGQGPQFIFQYYREEENGRGNFPPRFSGLQFPNYSSELNVNALELDDSALYLCASTAGDYGYTFGSGTRLTVV.

The chain is built from TRBV7-8 and TRBJ2-5, with 8 nucleotides matching TRBD2. V shed 4 bases and J 2 bases; nucleotides not matched to a gene: 9. Germline CDR1 and CDR2: SGHVS and FQNEAQ. The CDR3 extends over 16 amino acids. CDR3 loop: CASSSVNIAGQETQYF. In nucleotides, the CDR3 is TGTGCCAGCAGCTCAGTTAACATAGCGGGGCAAGAGACCCAGTACTTC.

The chain uses TRBV6-4 and TRBJ2-3; 10 bases line up with TRBD2. V was clipped by 0 bases and J by 1 base; unmatched bases: 1. The CDR3 extends over 16 amino acids. Germline V gives CDR1 MRHNA, CDR2 SNTAGT. In DNA, the CDR3 is TGTGCCAGCAGTGACTCGGGGACTAGCGGCACAGATACGCAGTATTTT. Translated, it gives CASSDSGTSGTDTQYF.

A few counts support this clone. The chain recombines TRBV7-3 with TRBJ2-5, with 7 nucleotides matching TRBD1. The junction had 7 bases not matched to a gene; V was cut back by 5 bases and J by 4 bases. The germline V gene has CDR1 SGHTA and CDR2 FQGTGA. The length of the CDR3 is 14 residues. The CDR3, as DNA: TGTGCCAGCAGCCAGACAGGGTGGGGAGAGACCCAGTACTTC. This sequence encodes CASSQTGWGETQYF.

The rearrangement uses TRBV9 and TRBJ1-1; D unresolved. This CDR3 contains 15 residues. CDR1 is SGDLS and CDR2 is YYNGEE in the germline V gene. With 0 bases removed from V and 0 bases from J, the gap between germline ends came to 9 bases. CDR3 residues: CASSVGGAMNTEAFF. The CDR3 nucleotides read TGTGCCAGCAGCGTAGGGGGAGCTATGAACACTGAAGCTTTCTTT.

This chain joins TRBV7-9 and TRBJ2-2; 8 bases map to TRBD1. Germline assignment: CDR1 SEHNR and CDR2 FQNEAQ (reference sequence). The CDR3 consists of 17 residues. V was pared by 8 bases and J by 0 bases, with 11 bases of the junction left unmatched. The CDR3: CASPQGASRANTGELFF. The CDR3 nucleotides read TGTGCCAGCCCCCAGGGGGCTAGTCGGGCGAACACCGGGGAGCTGTTTTTT.

J is TRBJ2-7 and V is TRBV5-6; D is unclear. Germline lookup yields CDR1 SGHDT and CDR2 YYEEEE. Deletions cut 0 bases from V and 2 bases from J, with 9 bases between. The CDR3 contains 14 residues. In DNA, the CDR3 is TGTGCCAGCAGCTTGGGGGTTAGAACCTACGAGCAGTACTTC. Translation gives CASSLGVRTYEQYF.

The chain uses TRBV6-5 and TRBJ2-3; 9 bases are shared with TRBD2. V lost 5 bases and J lost 0; bases outside the gene matches: 0. Germline CDR1 reads MNHEY; CDR2 reads SVGAGI. The CDR3 spans 14 residues. For the CDR3, the DNA is TGTGCCAGCAGTGCGGGAGGGAGCACAGATACGCAGTATTTT. It is translated as CASSAGGSTDTQYF.

V and J are TRBV14 and TRBJ2-3; D remains unclear. Germline V lookup: CDR1 SGHDN, CDR2 FVKESK. The CDR3 runs to 12 residues. The V end was cut by 0 bases, the J end by 7 bases, with 5 bases between. CDR3 loop: CASSQDAYTQYF. The CDR3 region has the DNA TGTGCCAGCAGCCAAGATGCGTATACGCAGTATTTT.

This clone has only one observation. The chain couples TRBV6-6 to TRBJ2-4; D not certain. Germline assignment: CDR1 MNHNY and CDR2 SVGAGI (reference sequence). Trimming pared 6 bases from V and 2 bases from J, leaving 8 bases between. The CDR3 runs to 13 residues. The DNA for the CDR3 is TGTGCCAGCAGCGACACCTCCAAAAACATTCAGTACTTC. Amino acid sequence: CASSDTSKNIQYF.

The chain recombines TRBV19 with TRBJ2-1; 8 positions match TRBD2. The germline V gene has CDR1 LNHDA and CDR2 SQIVND (reference sequence). V lost 5 bases to trimming and J lost 8 bases; unmatched junction nucleotides: 11. The CDR3 is 15 amino acids. This CDR3 is CASSAGTSTLDEQFF. Written as DNA, the CDR3 is TGTGCCAGTAGTGCCGGGACTAGTACTTTGGATGAGCAGTTCTTC.

The sample holds one count of this clone. This rearrangement joins TRBV10-3 to TRBJ2-3; the D is unclear. Trimming removed 3 bases at V and 2 bases at J, with 12 bases between. This CDR3 spans 15 amino acids. Germline V gene lookup returns CDR1 ENHRY and CDR2 SYGVKD. The CDR3 sequence: CAISDSTPSTDTQYF. The CDR3 DNA follows: TGTGCCATCAGTGATTCGACACCTTCCACAGATACGCAGTATTTT.

The chain combines TRBV19 with TRBJ1-4; D not certain. Germline CDR1 is LNHDA and CDR2 is SQIVND (reference sequence). Trimming shortened V by 5 bases and J by 5 bases, and 9 bases separated the two germline ends. This CDR3 region has 13 residues. In DNA, the CDR3 is TGTGCCAGTAGTTGGTCTGGGAATGAAAAACTGTTTTTT. Amino acids: CASSWSGNEKLFF. The full variable domain, in which reference TRBV19 and TRBJ1-4 provide the parts outside the CDR3, is DGGITQSPKYLFRKEGQNVTLSCEQNLNHDAMYWYRQDPGQGLRLIYYSQIVNDFQKGDIAEGYSVSREKKESFPLTVTSAQKNPTAFYLCASSWSGNEKLFFGSGTQLSVL.

Notes on this clone: This sample includes further DNA sequences coding for the same CDR3. The chain recombines TRBV15 with TRBJ1-4; D may be TRBD1 (5 bases). V lost 1 base and J 3 bases, leaving 6 bases between the germline ends. CDR1 and CDR2 (germline): LNHNV, YYDKDF (reference sequence). CDR3 length: 14 amino acids. The CDR3 region is CATSRGGANEKLFF. CDR3 DNA: TGTGCCACCAGCAGAGGAGGGGCTAATGAAAAACTGTTTTTT.

The CDR3 sequence: CASSLGGAPYEQYF. The CDR3 DNA follows: TGTGCCAGCAGCTTGGGGGGGGCCCCCTACGAGCAGTACTTC. The chain combines TRBV4-2 with TRBJ2-7; D is possibly TRBD2 (7 bases). The CDR3 is 14 amino acids. Per the germline V gene, CDR1 is LGHNA and CDR2 is YNFKEQ. Trimming pared 5 bases from V and 2 bases from J, leaving 13 bases between.

Many counts were recorded for this clone. The chain links TRBV11-2 to TRBJ1-2; TRBD1 is a possible D gene (6 bases). Trimming shortened V by 1 base and J by 5 bases, and 8 bases separated the two germline ends. CDR3 length equals 13 residues. The V gene's germline CDR1 is SGHAT and CDR2 FQNNGV. The CDR3 DNA is TGTGCCAGCAGCTTAGGGGGGGCTTATGGCTACACCTTC. As protein: CASSLGGAYGYTF.

The chain employs TRBV4-3 and TRBJ1-1, with TRBD1 matching over 7 bases. With 0 bases clipped from V and 4 bases from J, the junction kept 11 bases outside the gene matches. Looked up from germline, CDR1 is LGHNA and CDR2 is YSLEER. The CDR3 spans 17 residues. The CDR3 coding sequence is TGCGCCAGCAGCCAAGAAGGGGGCGAGTTGAGGGGCACTGAAGCTTTCTTT. The encoded protein is CASSQEGGELRGTEAFF.

The table lists this clone with a few counts. The chain is built from TRBV28 and TRBJ1-2, with 10 bases aligning to TRBD1. Germline CDR1 reads MDHEN; CDR2 reads SYDVKM. J lost 0 bases, V lost 7 bases, and 14 bases had no gene match. This CDR3 is built from 18 residues. The CDR3 DNA is TGTGCCAGCACCCTACCGGGACAGGGGATTTTAGCTAACTATGGCTACACCTTC. Translation gives CASTLPGQGILANYGYTF.

The CDR3 sequence is CASSSSDREDQPQHF. CDR3 DNA sequence: TGTGCCAGCAGTTCGTCGGACAGGGAAGATCAGCCCCAGCATTTT. The rearrangement uses TRBV28 and TRBJ1-5, with TRBD1 matching over 8 bases. The CDR3 is made up of 15 amino acids. Per germline, CDR1 MDHEN and CDR2 SYDVKM. With V trimmed by 4 bases and J by 5 bases, 7 bases remained unmatched.

The chain is built from TRBV7-9 and TRBJ1-1; the match to TRBD1 covers 8 bases. V gave up 5 bases and J gave up 5 bases; unmatched junction bases: 10. The CDR3 sequence is 15 residues long. CDR1 is SEHNR and CDR2 is FQNEAQ in the germline V gene (reference sequence). The CDR3 region is CASSTTDRGETEAFF. In DNA form, the CDR3 reads TGTGCCAGCAGCACAACCGACAGGGGAGAGACTGAAGCTTTCTTT.

The chain links TRBV6-7 to TRBJ1-2, with 9 nucleotides matching TRBD1. TRBV6-7 is filed as an ORF, its function uncertain. The CDR3 consists of 16 residues. Germline trimming cut 6 bases from V and 2 bases from J; bases unmatched to any gene: 10. The CDR3 nucleotides are TGTGCCAGCAGCCCTGTAACTGGGACAGGGAACTATGGCTACACCTTC. This translates into CASSPVTGTGNYGYTF.

This clone appeared a few times. This sequence joins TRBV27 and TRBJ2-1, with 7 bases aligning to TRBD2. V lost 4 bases to trimming and J lost 4 bases; unmatched junction nucleotides: 4. The CDR3 is made up of 14 amino acids. Looked up from germline, CDR1 is MNHEY and CDR2 is SMNVEV (reference sequence). CDR3 DNA: TGTGCCAGCAGTTGGGTGGGAGGGTACAATGAGCAGTTCTTC. Residues: CASSWVGGYNEQFF.

The CDR3 DNA is TGTGCCAGCAGTTATAGGCCTGGAGCGCCAAACACTGAAGCTTTCTTT. The encoded protein is CASSYRPGAPNTEAFF. The chain uses TRBV6-5 and TRBJ1-1, with D unresolved. V lost 3 bases to trimming and J lost 2 bases, with 16 bases between them. The CDR3 consists of 16 residues. Per the germline V gene, CDR1 is MNHEY and CDR2 is SVGAGI.

The gene calls are TRBV15 and TRBJ1-4, with D hard to call. Trimming removed 8 bases from V and 4 bases from J, with 11 bases in between. The length of the CDR3 is 13 residues. CDR1 is LNHNV and CDR2 is YYDKDF in the germline V gene (reference sequence). The CDR3 region has the DNA TGTGCCACCGCGAGGCGGAATAATGAAAAACTGTTTTTT. It encodes CATARRNNEKLFF.